Listed here are 20 T cell receptor beta chains from one sample, sequenced in a study of blood T cell repertoires in COVID-19. This table comes from immunoSEQ multiplex PCR, and its TCRdb copy is limited to in-frame clones, with some not included. The data show 310,000 or so clones, 90% seen once. The sequencing sample was made of PBMCs or T cells enriched from blood (not recorded which). The receptor set was obtained from a woman aged 25-40 years who had recovered from COVID-19.

This chain connects TRBV7-2 to TRBJ2-1; 12 bases are shared with TRBD2. Per germline, CDR1 SGHTA and CDR2 FQGNSA. CDR3 size: 16 residues. Germline trimming cut 2 bases from V and 5 bases from J; bases unmatched to any gene: 4. In nucleotides, the CDR3 is TGTGCCAGCAGCTTAATCGGGACTAGCGGGCACAATGAGCAGTTCTTC. It encodes CASSLIGTSGHNEQFF.

V and J are TRBV14 and TRBJ2-1, with 9 bases aligning to TRBD2. The CDR3 is 15 amino acids. Germline CDR1 and CDR2: SGHDN and FVKESK. V shed 2 bases, J shed 4 bases, and the junction held 3 bases outside the gene matches. CDR3 sequence (DNA): TGTGCCAGCAGCCAATTAGCGGGAGCTTACAATGAGCAGTTCTTC. This sequence encodes CASSQLAGAYNEQFF.

The V call is TRBV6-2 or TRBV6-3, the J call TRBJ2-7; 7 bases match TRBD1. Unmatched junction bases numbered 10, after V lost 5 bases and J lost 3 bases. The CDR3 runs to 15 residues. Germline assignment: CDR1 MNHEY and CDR2 SVGEGT. The CDR3 region is CASSQQGVPSYEQYF. The CDR3 bases are TGTGCCAGCAGTCAGCAGGGGGTCCCCAGCTACGAGCAGTACTTC.

The chain recombines TRBV19 with TRBJ1-5; D remains unclear. CDR1 and CDR2 from the germline V gene are LNHDA and SQIVND (reference sequence). With 1 base removed from V and 3 bases from J, the gap between germline ends came to 10 bases. This CDR3 region has 15 residues. This CDR3 is CASSIGNSNNQPQHF. The CDR3 coding sequence is TGTGCCAGTAGTATAGGTAACAGCAACAATCAGCCCCAGCATTTT.

This rearrangement joins TRBV13 to TRBJ2-7; 8 bases match TRBD1. This CDR3 is built from 13 residues. The germline V gene has CDR1 PRHDT and CDR2 FYEKMQ (reference sequence). V gave up 5 bases and J gave up 4 bases; unmatched junction bases: 4. CDR3 amino acids: CASSNRDRYEQYF. For the CDR3, the DNA is TGTGCCAGCAGCAACCGGGACAGGTACGAGCAGTACTTC.

CDR3 residues: CASSQDAGPPGETQYF. CDR3 DNA sequence: TGCGCCAGCAGCCAAGACGCTGGGCCACCAGGGGAGACCCAGTACTTC. The chain couples TRBV4-3 to TRBJ2-5; perhaps TRBD1 as D (5 bases). Germline CDR1 is LGHNA and CDR2 is YSLEER. This CDR3 spans 16 amino acids. Trimming removed 0 bases at V and 5 bases at J, with 16 bases between.

The genes are TRBV7-9 and TRBJ2-1, with D perhaps matching TRBD2 (6 bases). Germline CDR1 reads SEHNR; CDR2 reads FQNEAQ (reference sequence). Trimming removed 3 bases from V and 7 bases from J, with 10 bases in between. CDR3 length: 13 amino acids. The CDR3 coding sequence is TGTGCCAGCAGCTTTGGAGGGGCGAATGAGCAGTTCTTC. Its protein product is CASSFGGANEQFF.

This chain joins TRBV18 and TRBJ2-7, with D unresolved. Between the trimmed V and J ends, which lost 2 bases and 6 bases, there was a span of 14 bases. CDR3 length equals 14 residues. Germline lookup yields CDR1 KGHSH and CDR2 LQKENI. The CDR3 loop reads CASSPKDSSPEQYF. CDR3 coding DNA: TGTGCCAGCTCACCAAAAGACTCCAGTCCCGAGCAGTACTTC.

The rearrangement links TRBV7-9 to TRBJ2-6; D possibly corresponds to TRBD2 (6 bases). With 8 bases removed from V and 0 bases from J, the gap between germline ends came to 17 bases. CDR1 is SEHNR, CDR2 FQNEAQ, per germline (reference sequence). This CDR3 spans 17 amino acids. CDR3 DNA: TGTGCCAGCCCCCGGGGAGCGGGCGACTCTGGGGCCAACGTCCTGACTTTC. Translating gives CASPRGAGDSGANVLTF.

This rearrangement joins TRBV3-1 (or the pseudogene TRBV3-2) to TRBJ2-2, with 12 bases lining up with TRBD2. Germline V CDR1 and CDR2: LGHDT, YNNKEL (reference sequence). The CDR3 contains 17 residues. The junction had 9 bases not matched to a gene; V was cut back by 4 bases and J by 6 bases. CDR3 loop: CASSPLPASGRAGELFF. In DNA, the CDR3 is TGTGCCAGCAGCCCACTTCCGGCTAGCGGGAGGGCCGGGGAGCTGTTTTTT.

The J gene is TRBJ2-3, the V gene TRBV19; 7 positions agree with TRBD2. The V segment lost 4 bases and the J segment 6 bases; nucleotides outside the gene matches: 13. Germline CDR1 is LNHDA and CDR2 is SQIVND (reference sequence). The CDR3 length is 16 residues. The CDR3 DNA reads TGTGCCAGTAGTAGGGCCTGGGGGGGACGTCTGGATACGCAGTATTTT. This codes for CASSRAWGGRLDTQYF.

The chain couples TRBV6-5 to TRBJ2-2; 8 bases are shared with TRBD2. This CDR3 has 15 residues. With 3 bases clipped from V and 4 bases from J, the junction kept 4 bases outside the gene matches. Germline values: CDR1 MNHEY, CDR2 SVGAGI. CDR3 nucleotides: TGTGCCAGCAGTTATGGTCTAGCGGGCACCGGGGAGCTGTTTTTT. Amino acid sequence: CASSYGLAGTGELFF.

The chain links TRBV6-5 to TRBJ2-3; 9 bases are a match to TRBD1. V trimming: 5 bases; J trimming: 4 bases; junction bases outside the gene matches: 4. The germline V gene has CDR1 MNHEY and CDR2 SVGAGI. The CDR3 totals 14 residues. The CDR3 spells CASSQQGAADTQYF. The DNA for the CDR3 is TGTGCCAGCAGTCAACAGGGGGCCGCAGATACGCAGTATTTT.

V gene TRBV5-1 combines with J gene TRBJ2-5; D gene unclear. The CDR3 has 14 residues. Trimming shortened V by 2 bases and J by 3 bases, and 11 bases separated the two germline ends. Germline CDR1 is SGHRS and CDR2 is YFSETQ. DNA of the CDR3: TGCGCCAGCAGCTTTGGAGTAGTTGAAGAGACCCAGTACTTC. Translation: CASSFGVVEETQYF.

The gene calls are TRBV4-3 and TRBJ2-1; 11 bases map to TRBD2. CDR1 LGHNA and CDR2 YSLEER come from the germline V gene. Trimming at V came to 3 bases and at J to 1 base, leaving 5 bases not matched to a gene. The CDR3 covers 17 residues. This CDR3 is CASSQVGTSGSYNEQFF. The CDR3 bases are TGCGCCAGCAGCCAGGTTGGGACTAGCGGTTCCTACAATGAGCAGTTCTTC.

The CDR3 DNA is TGTGCCAGTTTAAAGCGGGAGGGCCACACCGGGGAGCTGTTTTTT. Amino acids: CASLKREGHTGELFF. The chain links TRBV7-8 to TRBJ2-2; 10 nucleotides line up with TRBD2. Germline-derived CDR1 and CDR2 are SGHVS and FQNEAQ. J gave up 3 bases and V 9 bases, and 7 bases lay outside the gene matches. The CDR3 sequence is 15 residues long.

A remark on this clone: Distinct nucleotide sequences in the sample also encode this CDR3. The chain combines TRBV28 with TRBJ1-1; 8 nucleotides agree with TRBD1. CDR3 length: 15 amino acids. Germline V gene data show CDR1 as MDHEN and CDR2 as SYDVKM. V gave up 3 bases and J gave up 0 bases; unmatched junction bases: 3. As DNA, the CDR3 is TGTGCCAGCAGTTTTTCGGACAGGGTGAACACTGAAGCTTTCTTT. Protein sequence: CASSFSDRVNTEAFF.

The V and J genes are TRBV30 and TRBJ1-5; 10 bases map to TRBD1. CDR1 is GTSNPN, CDR2 SVGIG, per germline (reference sequence). This CDR3 region has 14 residues. V lost 1 base, J lost 6 bases, and 3 bases stayed unmatched. CDR3 nucleotides: TGTGCCTGGAGTGACGGGACAGGGGCTCAGCCCCAGCATTTT. Its translation is CAWSDGTGAQPQHF.

This clone showed up just a few times. J is TRBJ2-3 and V is TRBV6-4; 10 positions agree with TRBD2. The junction had 3 bases not matched to a gene; V was cut back by 3 bases and J by 0 bases. The CDR3 contains 16 residues. Germline loops: CDR1 MRHNA, CDR2 SNTAGT. The CDR3 DNA is TGTGCCAGCAGTGAGGTAGCGGGAGGTAGCACAGATACGCAGTATTTT. Protein: CASSEVAGGSTDTQYF.

DNA of the CDR3: TGTGCCAGCAGCCAATCGCGGGAAGGACGGCCCCAGCATTTT. This translates into CASSQSREGRPQHF. The chain links TRBV16 to TRBJ1-5; no reliable D call. Trimming left V 0 bases short and J 9 bases short, with 12 bases between. CDR1 is KGHSY and CDR2 is FQNENV in the germline V gene. The CDR3 extends over 14 amino acids.